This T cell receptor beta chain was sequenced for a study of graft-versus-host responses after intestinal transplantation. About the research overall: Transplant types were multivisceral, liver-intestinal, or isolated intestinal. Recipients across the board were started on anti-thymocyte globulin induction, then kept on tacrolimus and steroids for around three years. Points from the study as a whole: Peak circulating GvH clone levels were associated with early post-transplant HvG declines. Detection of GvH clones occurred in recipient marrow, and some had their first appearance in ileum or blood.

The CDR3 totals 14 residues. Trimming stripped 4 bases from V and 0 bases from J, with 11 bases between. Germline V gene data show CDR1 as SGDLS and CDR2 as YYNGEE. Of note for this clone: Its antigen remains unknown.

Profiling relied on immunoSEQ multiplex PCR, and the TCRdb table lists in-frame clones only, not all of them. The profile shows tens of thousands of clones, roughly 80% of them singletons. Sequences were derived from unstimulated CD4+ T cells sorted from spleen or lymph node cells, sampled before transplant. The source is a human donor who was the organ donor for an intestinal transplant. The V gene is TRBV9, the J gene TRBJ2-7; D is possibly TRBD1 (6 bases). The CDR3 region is CASSKRTDSYEQYF. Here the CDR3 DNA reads TGTGCCAGCAGCAAACGGACAGACTCCTACGAGCAGTACTTC.